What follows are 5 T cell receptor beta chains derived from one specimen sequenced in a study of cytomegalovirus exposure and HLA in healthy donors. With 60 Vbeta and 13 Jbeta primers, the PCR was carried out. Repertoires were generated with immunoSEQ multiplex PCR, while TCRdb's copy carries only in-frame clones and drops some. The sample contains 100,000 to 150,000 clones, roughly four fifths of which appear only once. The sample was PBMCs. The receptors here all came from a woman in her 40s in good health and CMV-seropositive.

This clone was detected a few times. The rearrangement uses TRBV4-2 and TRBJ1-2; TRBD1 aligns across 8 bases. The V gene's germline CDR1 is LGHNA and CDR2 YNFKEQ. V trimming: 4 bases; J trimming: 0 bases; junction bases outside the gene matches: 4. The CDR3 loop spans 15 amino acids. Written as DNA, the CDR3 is TGTGCCAGCAGCCCTAGGACAGGGACTAACTATGGCTACACCTTC. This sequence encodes CASSPRTGTNYGYTF.

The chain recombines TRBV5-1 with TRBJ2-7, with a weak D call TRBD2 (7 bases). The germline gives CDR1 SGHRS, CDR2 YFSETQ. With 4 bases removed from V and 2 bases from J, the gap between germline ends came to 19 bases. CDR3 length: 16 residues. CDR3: CASSKGGGGRTYEQYF. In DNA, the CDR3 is TGCGCCAGCAGCAAAGGGGGGGGAGGGAGGACCTACGAGCAGTACTTC.

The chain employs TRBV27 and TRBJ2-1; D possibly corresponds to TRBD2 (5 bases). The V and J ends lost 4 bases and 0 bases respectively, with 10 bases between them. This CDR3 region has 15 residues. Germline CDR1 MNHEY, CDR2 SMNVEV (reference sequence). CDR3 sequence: CASSWVAFSYNEQFF. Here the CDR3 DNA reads TGTGCCAGCAGTTGGGTAGCGTTCTCCTACAATGAGCAGTTCTTC.

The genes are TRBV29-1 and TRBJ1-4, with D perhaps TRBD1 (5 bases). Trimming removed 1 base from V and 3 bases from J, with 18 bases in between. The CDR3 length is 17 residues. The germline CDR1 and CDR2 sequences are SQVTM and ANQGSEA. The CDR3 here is CSVEVNSGRMANEKLFF. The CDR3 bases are TGCAGCGTTGAAGTGAATTCAGGGCGGATGGCTAATGAAAAACTGTTTTTT.

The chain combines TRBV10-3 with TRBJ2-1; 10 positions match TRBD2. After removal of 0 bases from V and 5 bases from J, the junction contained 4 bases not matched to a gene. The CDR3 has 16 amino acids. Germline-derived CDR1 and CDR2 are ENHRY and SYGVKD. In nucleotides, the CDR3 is TGTGCCATCAGTGAGTCTCTAACTAGCGGGAACAATGAGCAGTTCTTC. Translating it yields CAISESLTSGNNEQFF.